These 25 T cell receptor beta chains came from one sample sequenced in a study of cytomegalovirus exposure and HLA in healthy donors. The repertoire was sequenced with immunoSEQ multiplex PCR; TCRdb's copy has only in-frame clones and lacks some. The sample consists of tens of thousands of clones, 96% of them appearing once. The sample consisted of PBMCs. The source of these receptors is a man aged 18 to 35 in good health and CMV-seronegative.

The V call is TRBV18, the J call TRBJ1-1; 11 bases match TRBD1. Germline CDR1 reads KGHSH; CDR2 reads LQKENI. V lost 6 bases, J lost 5 bases, and 11 bases stayed unmatched. This CDR3 comprises 16 residues. CDR3 DNA: TGTGCCAGCTCCCGCAACCCGGGACAGGGGGGGACTGAAGCTTTCTTT. Its protein product is CASSRNPGQGGTEAFF.

V and J are TRBV30 and TRBJ2-7; perhaps TRBD2 as D (6 bases). Germline-derived CDR1 and CDR2 are GTSNPN and SVGIG (reference sequence). The CDR3 is made up of 12 amino acids. Deletions cut 1 base from V and 2 bases from J, with 6 bases between. The CDR3 spells CAWSGGAYEQYF. The CDR3, as DNA: TGTGCCTGGAGTGGGGGGGCCTACGAGCAGTACTTC.

The chain links TRBV28 to TRBJ1-5; D gene uncertain. Germline assignment: CDR1 MDHEN and CDR2 SYDVKM. Trimming stripped 6 bases from V and 4 bases from J, with 4 bases between. CDR3 length equals 11 residues. In nucleotides, the CDR3 is TGTGCCAGCAGCGGGAATCAGCCCCAGCATTTT. This encodes CASSGNQPQHF.

Written as DNA, the CDR3 is TGCGCCAGCAGCCAACACGGTTTTAATGAAAAACTGTTTTTT. Protein product: CASSQHGFNEKLFF. This sequence joins TRBV4-1 and TRBJ1-4; D uncertain. In germline, CDR1 is MGHRA, CDR2 YSYEKL. This CDR3 contains 14 residues. The V end was cut by 2 bases, the J end by 4 bases, with 8 bases between.

The chain recombines TRBV7-9 with TRBJ2-7; 8 nucleotides line up with TRBD1. The CDR3 has 15 residues. V lost 3 bases, J lost 0 bases, and 4 bases stayed unmatched. Germline V gene lookup returns CDR1 SEHNR and CDR2 FQNEAQ (reference sequence). For the CDR3, the DNA is TGTGCCAGCAGCTTTCAGGGGGCCGGCTCCTACGAGCAGTACTTC. This translates into CASSFQGAGSYEQYF.

The V and J genes are TRBV7-2 and TRBJ1-1, with D unclear. Germline V gene lookup returns CDR1 SGHTA and CDR2 FQGNSA. V lost 2 bases and J 7 bases, leaving 14 bases between the germline ends. The CDR3 is made up of 14 amino acids. The CDR3 spells CASSLSDGSFEAFF. The CDR3 region has the DNA TGTGCCAGCAGCTTATCAGACGGGTCATTTGAAGCTTTCTTT.

The V and J genes are TRBV7-2 and TRBJ2-5; 9 bases agree with TRBD2. The CDR3 is 16 residues long. With V trimmed by 1 base and J by 0 bases, 3 bases remained unmatched. In germline, CDR1 is SGHTA, CDR2 FQGNSA. The CDR3 DNA reads as TGTGCCAGCAGCTTAGGAAGCGGGGGGTACCAAGAGACCCAGTACTTC. Protein sequence: CASSLGSGGYQETQYF.

This chain links TRBV19 with TRBJ2-1; possibly TRBD2 for D (6 bases). The CDR3 consists of 15 residues. Germline V gives CDR1 LNHDA, CDR2 SQIVND (reference sequence). The V and J ends lost 6 bases and 4 bases respectively, with 16 bases between them. In nucleotides, the CDR3 is TGTGCCAGTAGGGCACCTCAAGGACTATACAATGAGCAGTTCTTC. It translates to CASRAPQGLYNEQFF.

The chain is built from TRBV10-1 and TRBJ2-7; 8 nucleotides align to TRBD1. Germline V gives CDR1 WNHNN, CDR2 SYGVQD (reference sequence). V was clipped by 5 bases and J by 2 bases; unmatched bases: 5. This CDR3 is 14 amino acids long. The CDR3 spells CASSPPDRAYEQYF. The CDR3 DNA is TGCGCCAGCAGTCCCCCGGACAGGGCCTACGAGCAGTACTTC.

This chain links TRBV14 with TRBJ1-4; no clear D. CDR1 is SGHDN, CDR2 FVKESK, per germline. The CDR3 contains 15 residues. The ends were cut back, 4 bases at V and 8 bases at J, with 17 bases in the middle. The CDR3 sequence is CASSRARSGSEKLFF. The DNA for the CDR3 is TGTGCCAGCAGCCGCGCCAGGTCGGGGTCAGAAAAACTGTTTTTT.

The gene calls are TRBV19 and TRBJ2-1; D is undetermined. Trimming took 7 bases from V and 8 from J, leaving 15 bases between them. This CDR3 is built from 13 residues. Germline values: CDR1 LNHDA, CDR2 SQIVND (reference sequence). The CDR3 sequence is CASIGSSVHEQFF. CDR3 bases: TGTGCCAGTATTGGGTCCAGCGTCCATGAGCAGTTCTTC.

This clone was found once. V is TRBV9 and J is TRBJ1-5, with D tentatively TRBD1 (5 bases). The V gene lost 3 bases and the J gene lost 4 bases, with 11 bases spanning the gap. The CDR3 runs to 14 residues. Germline lookup yields CDR1 SGDLS and CDR2 YYNGEE. The CDR3 spells CASSAGHRNQPQHF. The CDR3 DNA follows: TGTGCCAGCAGCGCCGGACACCGGAATCAGCCCCAGCATTTT.

The chain carries TRBV6-5 and TRBJ2-7; 11 bases align to TRBD1. Germline loops: CDR1 MNHEY, CDR2 SVGAGI. With 4 bases clipped from V and 7 bases from J, the junction kept 6 bases outside the gene matches. The CDR3 has 14 amino acids. CDR3 protein: CASSFGQGAGEQYF. For the CDR3, the DNA is TGTGCCAGCAGTTTCGGACAGGGGGCGGGTGAGCAGTACTTC.

This rearrangement joins TRBV10-3 to TRBJ2-3; 9 bases agree with TRBD2. The germline V gene encodes CDR1 ENHRY and CDR2 SYGVKD. This CDR3 contains 18 residues. Losses at the gene ends were 6 bases for V and 5 bases for J; bases not matched to a gene: 18. CDR3 DNA sequence: TGTGCCATCAGAGGAGTCATGGCGGGAGGGCCTATTGGAGATACGCAGTATTTT. It encodes CAIRGVMAGGPIGDTQYF.

A single count supports this clone. V usage is TRBV7-2 and J usage is TRBJ2-7; D unresolved. CDR1 is SGHTA and CDR2 is FQGNSA in the germline V gene. The CDR3 contains 12 residues. Trimming left V 0 bases short and J 2 bases short, with 2 bases between. In DNA, the CDR3 is TGTGCCAGCAGCTTAGCCGCCTACGAGCAGTACTTC. Translating it yields CASSLAAYEQYF.

The chain links TRBV30 to TRBJ2-7, with 7 bases lining up with TRBD1. V trimming: 0 bases; J trimming: 0 bases; junction bases outside the gene matches: 8. From germline, CDR1 is GTSNPN and CDR2 SVGIG (reference sequence). The CDR3 sequence is 16 residues long. The CDR3 protein is CAWSVLSTGASYEQYF. The DNA of the CDR3 is TGTGCCTGGAGTGTACTGTCTACAGGGGCCTCCTACGAGCAGTACTTC.

The chain uses TRBV6-5 and TRBJ2-3, with 14 bases matching TRBD2. The CDR3 loop spans 14 amino acids. Losses at the gene ends were 8 bases for V and 4 bases for J; bases not matched to a gene: 2. CDR1 and CDR2 (germline): MNHEY, SVGAGI. The CDR3 loop reads CASGTSGSPDTQYF. CDR3 bases: TGTGCCAGCGGGACTAGCGGGAGTCCAGATACGCAGTATTTT.

V and J are TRBV5-6 and TRBJ2-1, with D hard to call. The V end was cut by 1 base, the J end by 7 bases, with 3 bases between. The CDR3 runs to 11 residues. In germline, CDR1 is SGHDT, CDR2 YYEEEE. Here the CDR3 DNA reads TGTGCCAGCAGCTTGCTTAATGAGCAGTTCTTC. It specifies CASSLLNEQFF.

The chain combines TRBV28 with TRBJ1-1; D gene unclear. Per germline, CDR1 MDHEN and CDR2 SYDVKM. Trimming removed 6 bases from V and 0 bases from J, with 11 bases in between. The CDR3 extends over 14 amino acids. The CDR3 reads CASRPHTLNTEAFF. DNA for the CDR3: TGTGCCAGCAGGCCTCACACACTGAACACTGAAGCTTTCTTT.

The V gene is TRBV14, the J gene TRBJ2-3; 13 bases are shared with TRBD2. Trimming cost V 0 bases and J 5 bases; bases outside gene matches: 8. The germline V gene has CDR1 SGHDN and CDR2 FVKESK. The CDR3 has 18 residues. CDR3 sequence (DNA): TGTGCCAGCAGCCAAGATCCCGGACTAGCGGGAGTAGGAGATACGCAGTATTTT. Its protein product is CASSQDPGLAGVGDTQYF.

The V gene is TRBV12-5, the J gene TRBJ2-1; 8 bases fit TRBD2. The CDR3 loop spans 16 amino acids. Per germline, CDR1 LGHNT and CDR2 FRNRAP. With 1 base clipped from V and 3 bases from J, the junction kept 5 bases outside the gene matches. The chain's CDR3 is CASGLGTGTSYNEQFF. The CDR3 bases are TGTGCTAGTGGTTTGGGTACCGGGACTAGCTACAATGAGCAGTTCTTC. Supplemented by reference TRBV12-5 and TRBJ2-1, the full variable domain reads DARVTQTPRHKVTEMGQEVTMRCQPILGHNTVFWYRQTMMQGLELLAYFRNRAPLDDSGMPKDRFSAEMPDATLATLKIQPSEPRDSAVYFCASGLGTGTSYNEQFFGPGTRLTVL.

This chain connects TRBV10-1 to TRBJ2-7; D is possibly TRBD1 (5 bases). V lost 4 bases and J lost 3, with 16 bases in between. The germline V gene has CDR1 WNHNN and CDR2 SYGVQD (reference sequence). The CDR3 has 15 residues. The CDR3 sequence is CASSAGASRNYEQYF. The DNA of the CDR3 is TGCGCCAGCAGTGCTGGGGCCAGCAGAAACTACGAGCAGTACTTC.

This rearrangement joins TRBV18 to TRBJ2-3; 9 bases fit TRBD2. The CDR3 runs 19 residues. Germline-derived CDR1 and CDR2 are KGHSH and LQKENI. J lost 5 bases, V lost 0 bases, and 15 bases had no gene match. The CDR3 region is CASSPPGLRVREGRDTQYF. In DNA form, the CDR3 reads TGTGCCAGCTCACCACCCGGGCTTCGGGTGCGGGAGGGCCGAGATACGCAGTATTTT.

CDR3 residues: CASSLGVTEVTEAFF. CDR3 DNA sequence: TGTGCCAGCAGCTTGGGGGTGACCGAGGTCACTGAAGCTTTCTTT. The chain has TRBV5-4 and TRBJ1-1; D remains ambiguous. V dropped 0 bases and J dropped 4 bases, with 13 bases sitting between them. Germline CDR1 SGHNT, CDR2 YYREEE (reference sequence). The CDR3 has 15 residues.

V gene TRBV18 combines with J gene TRBJ2-6; possible D gene TRBD1, 6 bases. Trimming removed 0 bases at V and 0 bases at J, with 6 bases between. CDR1 KGHSH and CDR2 LQKENI come from the germline V gene. This CDR3 spans 16 amino acids. In nucleotides, the CDR3 is TGTGCCAGCTCACCACCACAGGGCTCTGGGGCCAACGTCCTGACTTTC. This codes for CASSPPQGSGANVLTF.